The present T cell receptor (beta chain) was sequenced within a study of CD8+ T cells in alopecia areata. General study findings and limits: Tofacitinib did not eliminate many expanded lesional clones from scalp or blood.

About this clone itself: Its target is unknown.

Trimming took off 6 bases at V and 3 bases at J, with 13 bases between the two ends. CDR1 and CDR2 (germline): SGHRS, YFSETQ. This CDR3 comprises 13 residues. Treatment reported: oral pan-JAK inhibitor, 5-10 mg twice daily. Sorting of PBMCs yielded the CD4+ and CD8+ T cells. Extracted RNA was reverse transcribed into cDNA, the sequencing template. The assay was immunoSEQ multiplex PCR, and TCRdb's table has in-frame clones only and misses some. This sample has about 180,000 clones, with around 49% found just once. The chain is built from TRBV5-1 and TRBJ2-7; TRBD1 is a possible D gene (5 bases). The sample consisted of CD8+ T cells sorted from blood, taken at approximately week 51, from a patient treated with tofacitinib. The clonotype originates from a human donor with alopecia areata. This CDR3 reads CASMQGPGYEQYF. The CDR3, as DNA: TGCGCCAGCATGCAGGGTCCAGGCTACGAGCAGTACTTC.